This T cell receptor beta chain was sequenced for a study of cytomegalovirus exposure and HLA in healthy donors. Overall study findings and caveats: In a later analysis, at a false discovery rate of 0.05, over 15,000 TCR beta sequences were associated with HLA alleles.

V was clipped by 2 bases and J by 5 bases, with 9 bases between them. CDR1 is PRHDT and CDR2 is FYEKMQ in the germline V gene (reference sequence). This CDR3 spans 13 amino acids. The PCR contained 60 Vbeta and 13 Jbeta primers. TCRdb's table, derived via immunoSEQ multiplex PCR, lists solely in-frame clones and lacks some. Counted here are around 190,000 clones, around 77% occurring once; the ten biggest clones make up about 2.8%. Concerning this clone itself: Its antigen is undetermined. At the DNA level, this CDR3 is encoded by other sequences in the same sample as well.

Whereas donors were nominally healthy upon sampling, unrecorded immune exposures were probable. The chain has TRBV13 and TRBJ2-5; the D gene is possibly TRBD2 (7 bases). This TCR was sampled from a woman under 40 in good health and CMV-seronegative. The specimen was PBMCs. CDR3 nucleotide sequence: TGTGCCAGCAGCTTAAGGGGGGGGGAGACCCAGTACTTC. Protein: CASSLRGGETQYF. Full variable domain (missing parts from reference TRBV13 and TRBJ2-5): AAGVIQSPRHLIKEKRETATLKCYPIPRHDTVYWYQQGPGQDPQFLISFYEKMQSDKGSIPDRFSAQQFSDYHSELNMSSLELGDSALYFCASSLRGGETQYFGPGTRLLVL.